This is a list of T cell receptor beta chains from one sample in a study of cytomegalovirus exposure and HLA in healthy donors. The repertoire was sequenced with immunoSEQ multiplex PCR; TCRdb's copy has only in-frame clones and lacks some. The sample has around 170,000 clones; around 82% are singletons. Sequencing was carried out using PBMCs. These receptors were taken from a man in his 60s in good health and CMV-seronegative. Both conserved end residues are part of each CDR3.

v_gene	j_gene	CDR3aa
TRBV1	TRBJ2-7	CTSSLSSGTVSYEQYF
TRBV10-2	TRBJ1-2	CASSPRLDRAYGYTF
TRBV10-1	TRBJ2-1	CASSLGGGLDNEQFF
TRBV28	TRBJ2-1	CASSFPGTSGRGEQFF
TRBV5-1	TRBJ2-3	CASSRRMGTSTDTQYF
TRBV5-1	TRBJ1-1	CASSSGQTLEAFF
TRBV2	TRBJ1-6	CASSDQYPRQSPLHF
TRBV5-6	TRBJ1-1	CASSFRTAGRNTEAFF
TRBV25-1	TRBJ1-1	CASSESGQGSTEAFF
TRBV4-2	TRBJ2-2	CASSQDHRGPRAGELFF
TRBV27	TRBJ1-2	CASSKRLGGQYGYTF
TRBV10-3	TRBJ2-2	CAISPFRSGLFF
TRBV5-1	TRBJ2-7	CASSFGLVGSYEQYF
TRBV19	TRBJ1-6	CASNLMGANSPLHF
TRBV5-1	TRBJ1-3	CASSLGGQNSGNTIYF
TRBV14	TRBJ2-7	CASSQGLAPNYEQYF
TRBV4-1	TRBJ2-4	CASSQEPTGGLAKNIQYF
TRBV2	TRBJ1-5	CASSADRVNQPQNF
TRBV10-3	TRBJ2-7	CAISESGGALSYEQYF
TRBV5-1	TRBJ1-6	CASSGGQGLDSPLHF
TRBV2	TRBJ2-2	CASSVSEDTGELFF
TRBV6-1	TRBJ2-1	CASGDSYNEQFF
TRBV7-2	TRBJ1-4	CASSRRQGGEKLFF
TRBV28	TRBJ1-2	CARTKPGQGDGYTF
TRBV10-3	-	CAIRDRGLHEQYF